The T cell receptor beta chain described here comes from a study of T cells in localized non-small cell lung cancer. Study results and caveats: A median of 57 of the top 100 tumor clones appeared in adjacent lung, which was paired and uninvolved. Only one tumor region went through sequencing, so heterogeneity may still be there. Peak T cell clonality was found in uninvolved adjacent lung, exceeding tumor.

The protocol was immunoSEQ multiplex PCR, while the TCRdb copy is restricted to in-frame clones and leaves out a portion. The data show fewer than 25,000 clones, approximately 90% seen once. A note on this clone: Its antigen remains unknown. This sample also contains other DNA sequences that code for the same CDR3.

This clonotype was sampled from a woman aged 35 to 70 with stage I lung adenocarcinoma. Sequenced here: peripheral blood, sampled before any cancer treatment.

In DNA form, the CDR3 reads TGTGCCAGCAGTTTAGGGACAGCGAACACCGGGGAGCTGTTTTTT. It encodes CASSLGTANTGELFF. The chain joins TRBV28 to TRBJ2-2; 7 bases map to TRBD1. The germline V gene encodes CDR1 MDHEN and CDR2 SYDVKM. V lost 2 bases, J lost 0 bases, and 0 bases stayed unmatched. CDR3 length equals 15 residues. Based on the CDR3 plus reference TRBV28 and TRBJ2-2, the full variable domain is DVKVTQSSRYLVKRTGEKVFLECVQDMDHENMFWYRQDPGLGLRLIYFSYDVKMKEKGDIPEGYSVSREKKERFSLILESASTNQTSMYLCASSLGTANTGELFFGEGSRLTVL.